This TCR beta chain came from a study of T cell responses to AZD1222 COVID-19 vaccine. In the study overall: Both about-4-week and about-12-week second-dose recipients were combined. Notes on the study in general: Close to half of all spike-specific TCRs reportedly target regions of the variants that are unmutated. Spike-specific TCR repertoires showed rising breadth and depth after two AZD1222 doses. It was only a handful of AZD1222 recipients who were seropositive at baseline.

For this clone: Its cognate antigen is unknown.

Trimming pared 3 bases from V and 5 bases from J, leaving 3 bases between. This CDR3 spans 11 amino acids. Germline lookup yields CDR1 MNHNS and CDR2 SASEGT. Data came from immunoSEQ multiplex PCR; TCRdb stores just in-frame clones and leaves some out. The sample shows approximately 110,000 clones, about 91% of them seen only once. This sequence originates from an adult in good health. The rearrangement links TRBV6-1 to TRBJ2-3; D remains ambiguous. The sequencing used peripheral blood, collected on day 0 of AZD1222 vaccination. This CDR3 is CASSDRDTQYF. CDR3 sequence (DNA): TGTGCCAGCAGTGACAGAGATACGCAGTATTTT.